This TCR beta chain was sequenced in a study of T cells in localized non-small cell lung cancer. The protocol was immunoSEQ multiplex PCR, while the TCRdb copy is restricted to in-frame clones and leaves out a portion. The sample has tens of thousands of clones, almost 90% seen once; the top ten hold 4% to 5%. Germline assignment: CDR1 SGHVS and CDR2 FQNEAQ. The junction had 5 bases not matched to a gene; V was cut back by 3 bases and J by 2 bases. This CDR3 contains 16 residues. The genes are TRBV7-8 and TRBJ1-3, with 9 bases matching TRBD1. This clonotype was sampled from a woman between 35 and 75 years old with stage I lung adenocarcinoma. The sample was peripheral blood, taken before any cancer treatment. The CDR3 DNA follows: TGTGCCAGCAGCTTTTCGGACAGGGGAGCTGGAAACACCATATATTTT. This encodes CASSFSDRGAGNTIYF.